This T cell receptor (beta chain) was recorded in a study of blood T cell repertoires in COVID-19. The overall study: Acute and convalescent COVID-19 samples came from the United States, Italy and Spain. Nucleic acid was either cDNA or gDNA, and it came from T cells, B-cell-depleted T cells, or PBMCs.

Original methodology: For nucleated cells, counts were estimated from reference gene primer amplification. Using immunoSEQ multiplex PCR, the repertoire was profiled, and TCRdb retains in-frame clones only, with some absent. V and J calls and clone size come straight from that table; D and trimming were deduced from the DNA. The sample lists 250,000 to 350,000 clones, 65% to 85% occurring once. During active infection, Seattle patients enrolled and were then monitored through disease. This receptor was identified in a human donor with COVID-19, enrolled during active disease. The donor label of this sample is uncertain. The specimen was peripheral blood.

CDR3 protein: CASNPGQPNNSPLHF. CDR3 in DNA: TGTGCCAGCAATCCTGGACAGCCAAATAATTCACCCCTCCACTTT. The chain employs TRBV2 and TRBJ1-6, with a possible D match to TRBD1 (6 bases). Trimming pared 7 bases from V and 5 bases from J, leaving 15 bases between. Germline CDR1 SNHLY, CDR2 FYNNEI. The CDR3 runs 15 residues. The full variable domain, completed using reference TRBV2 and TRBJ1-6, is EPEVTQTPSHQVTQMGQEVILRCVPISNHLYFYWYRQILGQKVEFLVSFYNNEISEKSEIFDDQFSVERPDGSNFTLKIRSTKLEDSAMYFCASNPGQPNNSPLHFGNGTRLTVT.